Below, one T cell receptor beta chain is given with its context. Its antigen is currently unknown. V lost 5 bases, J lost 5 bases, and 2 bases stayed unmatched. Per the germline V gene, CDR1 is SNHLY and CDR2 is FYNNEI. The CDR3 is 12 amino acids. The data stem from a study of shared clonotypes between healthy human individuals. Study at large: CD8 memory received one plate per donor, CD8 naive two, CD4 memory three and CD4 naive three.

Overall study findings and caveats: Shared clonotypes across all four donors exceeded non-shared ones in generation probability.

The method was immunoSEQ multiplex PCR; TCRdb's version includes in-frame clones alone and lacks a portion of them. This sample has under 2.5 million clones, with under 95% found just once. The chain uses TRBV2 and TRBJ2-7, with 8 bases matching TRBD1. Sequencing used naive CD4+ T cells from PBMCs. The subset here: CD45RA+ positively selected. The source of this sequence is a man younger than 35 in good health. Some clones in this sample may be carry-over from other donors' samples. CDR3 DNA sequence: TGTGCCAGCAGTAAGGACAGGGACGAGCAGTACTTC. Translation gives CASSKDRDEQYF.